A selection of T cell receptor beta chains follows, all from one sample in a study of identical twins. TCRdb reanalysed the 5' RACE reads using MiXCR and keeps one entry per CDR3 protein. This table holds under 1 million distinct CDR3 sequences, around 12% found once. Another study also made use of these data, one on yellow fever vaccine responses in identical twins.

Sequencing used PBMCs. The receptors here all came from a woman younger than 30 in good health. The CDR3 runs from the conserved cysteine through the conserved F or W. The D gene is left open where the match is weak. Clone sizes are given selectively: once, few, many, or a class where the clone is expanded.

TRBV7-9	TRBJ2-2	-	-	TGTGCCAGCAGCTTTCCAGTCCACGACACCGGGGAGCTGTTTTTT	CASSFPVHDTGELFF
TRBV4-1	TRBJ2-6	-	few	TGCGCCAGCAGCCAACACCAGGGGCGCTCTGGGGCCAACGTCCTGACTTTC	CASSQHQGRSGANVLTF
TRBV5-1	TRBJ2-7	-	few	TGCGCCAGCAGCTTGGATCCTAAGGACCAAACAGGCCCAATGCCCTACGAGCAGTACTTC	CASSLDPKDQTGPMPYEQYF
TRBV10-1	TRBJ2-1	TRBD1	-	TGCGCCAGCAGTGACCCGGGCGCAGCCAGGGGGGAGCAGTTCTTC	CASSDPGAARGEQFF
TRBV28	TRBJ2-5	-	-	TGTGCCAGCAGTTTTGAGGTGGGAGGCGGGGAGACCCAGTACTTC	CASSFEVGGGETQYF
TRBV12-5	TRBJ2-5	-	-	TGTGCTAGTGCTCTGTTGGAGACCCAGTACTTC	CASALLETQYF
TRBV29-1	TRBJ2-7	-	few	TGCAGCGTGGGTTCTCCCCCTATCTACGAGCAGTACTTC	CSVGSPPIYEQYF
TRBV7-9	TRBJ2-5	TRBD2	-	TGTGCCAGCAGCTTTGCGGGGAGGGAAAAGTACTTC	CASSFAGREKYF
TRBV29-1	TRBJ1-4	-	few	TGCAACGTGAAGAATGAAAAACTGTTTTTT	CNVKNEKLFF
TRBV6-1	TRBJ2-3	TRBD1	-	TGTGCCAGCAGTCCCCGGGACAGGGGGCTCTCAGATACTCAGTATTTT	CASSPRDRGLSDTQYF
TRBV15	TRBJ2-1	-	-	TGTGCCACCAGCAGAGACCTGGGTTCGGGGGATGAGCAGTTCTTC	CATSRDLGSGDEQFF
TRBV9	TRBJ2-1	-	-	TGTGCCAGCAGCCCGGTTGGGGGAAATAATTACAATGAGCAGTTCTTC	CASSPVGGNNYNEQFF
TRBV5-5	TRBJ2-3	-	few	TGTGCCAGCAGCCGACTGGGAGCTAGCACAGATACGCAGTATTTT	CASSRLGASTDTQYF
TRBV4-2	TRBJ1-3	-	-	TGTGCCAGCAGCCAAGGCAGGGCCGGAAACACCATATATTTT	CASSQGRAGNTIYF
TRBV28	TRBJ2-1	-	few	TGTGCCAGCAGTTTAATACGGAATGAGCAGTTCTTC	CASSLIRNEQFF
TRBV20-1	TRBJ2-1	TRBD2	-	TGCAGTGCACGGACGGGACTAGCGGGAAATACGCAGTTCTTC	CSARTGLAGNTQFF
TRBV29-1	TRBJ2-1	TRBD2	few	TGCAGCGTTGAAGATCAGGGACTAGCGGGGGGGTCCTACAATGAGCAGTTCTTC	CSVEDQGLAGGSYNEQFF
TRBV19	TRBJ1-2	-	once	TGTGCCAGTAGACAGGATGGCTACACCTTC	CASRQDGYTF
TRBV19	TRBJ2-3	TRBD1	-	TGTGCCAGTAGCCCGGGACAGCGGGATACGCAGTATTTT	CASSPGQRDTQYF
TRBV7-9	TRBJ1-4	-	-	TGTGCCAGCAGCACAACCGGGGACGGACCTAATGAAAAACTGTTTTTT	CASSTTGDGPNEKLFF
TRBV9	TRBJ2-3	-	-	TGTGCCTCCCGTAGGGTGGTTGAAGATACGCAGTATTTT	CASRRVVEDTQYF
TRBV12-3/TRBV12-4	TRBJ1-1	-	many	TGTGCCAGCAGTTCCTGGACAGCATGGAACACTGAAGCTTTCTTT	CASSSWTAWNTEAFF
TRBV6-1	TRBJ1-1	-	few	TGTGCCATCCCCACCGGGAGGGTAAAGACTGAAGCTTTCTTT	CAIPTGRVKTEAFF
TRBV4-1	TRBJ2-6	-	-	TGCGCCAGCAGCCAAGATGGATCAGGGTTTGGGGCCAACGTCCTGACTTTC	CASSQDGSGFGANVLTF
TRBV12-5	TRBJ2-3	TRBD2	many	TGTGCTAGTGGTCCCGGGACTAGCAGAGACACGCAGTATTTT	CASGPGTSRDTQYF
TRBV24-1	TRBJ2-7	TRBD1	-	TGTGCCACCAGTGCGGGACAGGGATACTTCTACGAGCAGTACTTC	CATSAGQGYFYEQYF
TRBV5-4	TRBJ2-1	-	many	TGTGCCAGCAGCTTGAGCAGGGGATACAATGAGCGGCAGTTCTTC	CASSLSRGYNERQFF
TRBV4-1	TRBJ2-3	TRBD1	many	TGCGCCAGCAGCCAAGTCGCCAGGGGGCTCGGGAGCACAGATACGCAGTATTTT	CASSQVARGLGSTDTQYF
TRBV12-3/TRBV12-4	TRBJ1-1	-	many	TGTGCCAGCAGCAACGGGGGGAGCACTGAAGCTTTCTTT	CASSNGGSTEAFF
TRBV5-1	TRBJ2-1	-	many	TGCGCCAGCAGCTTGGGTGCGGGACAGTTCAATGAGCAGTTCTTC	CASSLGAGQFNEQFF
TRBV5-5	TRBJ2-2	TRBD1	few	TGTGCCAGCAGCTTGCTTCTGGGACAGGGTTCCGGGGAGCTGTTTTTT	CASSLLLGQGSGELFF
TRBV9	TRBJ2-3	TRBD2	-	TGTGCCAGCAGCGTAGTAGGGACTAGCGTACATACGCAGTATTTT	CASSVVGTSVHTQYF
TRBV20-1	TRBJ2-3	-	few	TGCAGTGCTCGACTCGTTACAGATACGCAGTATTTT	CSARLVTDTQYF
TRBV19	TRBJ2-3	-	few	TGTGCCAGTAGTATAGGCGACACGACGTACACAGATACGCAGTATTTT	CASSIGDTTYTDTQYF
TRBV6-1	TRBJ2-3	TRBD2	-	TGTGCCAGCAGTACGGGGCGGGGGACCACAGATACGCAGTATTTT	CASSTGRGTTDTQYF